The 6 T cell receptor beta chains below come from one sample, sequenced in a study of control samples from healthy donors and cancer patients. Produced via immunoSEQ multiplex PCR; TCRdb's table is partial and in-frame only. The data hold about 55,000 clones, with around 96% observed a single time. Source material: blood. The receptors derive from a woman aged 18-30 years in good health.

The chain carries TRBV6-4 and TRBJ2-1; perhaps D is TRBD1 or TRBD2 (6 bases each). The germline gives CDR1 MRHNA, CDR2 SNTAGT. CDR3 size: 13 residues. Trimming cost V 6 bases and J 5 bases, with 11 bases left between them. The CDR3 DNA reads TGTGCCAGCAGCCCCGGGGGCCACAATGAGCAGTTCTTC. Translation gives CASSPGGHNEQFF.

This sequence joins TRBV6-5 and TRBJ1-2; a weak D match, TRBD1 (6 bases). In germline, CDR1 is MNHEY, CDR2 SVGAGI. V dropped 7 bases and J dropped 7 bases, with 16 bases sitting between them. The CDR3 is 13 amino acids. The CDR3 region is CASKGGMSGGYTF. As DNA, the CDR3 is TGTGCCAGCAAGGGGGGGATGTCAGGTGGCTACACCTTC.

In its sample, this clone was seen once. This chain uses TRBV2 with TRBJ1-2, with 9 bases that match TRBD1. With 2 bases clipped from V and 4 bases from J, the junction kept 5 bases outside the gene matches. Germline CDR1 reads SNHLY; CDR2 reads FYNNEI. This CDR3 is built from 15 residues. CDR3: CASSEKGQGPYGYTF. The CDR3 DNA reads TGTGCCAGCAGTGAAAAGGGACAGGGTCCCTATGGCTACACCTTC.

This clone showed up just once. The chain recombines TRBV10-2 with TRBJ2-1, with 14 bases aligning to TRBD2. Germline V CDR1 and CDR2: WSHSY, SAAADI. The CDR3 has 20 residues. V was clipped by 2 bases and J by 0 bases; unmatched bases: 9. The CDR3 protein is CASSETPGLAGASSYNEQFF. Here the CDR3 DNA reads TGCGCCAGCAGTGAGACGCCGGGACTAGCGGGGGCCAGCTCCTACAATGAGCAGTTCTTC.

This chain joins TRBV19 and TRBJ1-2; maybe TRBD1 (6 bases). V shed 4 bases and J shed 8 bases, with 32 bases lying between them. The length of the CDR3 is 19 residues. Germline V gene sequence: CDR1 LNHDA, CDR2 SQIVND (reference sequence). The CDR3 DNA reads TGTGCCAGTAGTACAACAAACCCTGAACCAGGGGAAGAAGGTCGGGGCTACACCTTC. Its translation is CASSTTNPEPGEEGRGYTF. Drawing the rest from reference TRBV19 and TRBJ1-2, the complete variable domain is DGGITQSPKYLFRKEGQNVTLSCEQNLNHDAMYWYRQDPGQGLRLIYYSQIVNDFQKGDIAEGYSVSREKKESFPLTVTSAQKNPTAFYLCASSTTNPEPGEEGRGYTFGSGTRLTVV.

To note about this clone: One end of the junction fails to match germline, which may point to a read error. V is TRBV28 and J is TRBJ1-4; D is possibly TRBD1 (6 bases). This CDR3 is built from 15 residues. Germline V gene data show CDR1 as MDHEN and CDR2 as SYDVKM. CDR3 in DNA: TGTGCCGGCAGCCTCCAACAGGGAAGATGGGAAAAACTGTTTTTT. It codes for CAGSLQQGRWEKLFF.